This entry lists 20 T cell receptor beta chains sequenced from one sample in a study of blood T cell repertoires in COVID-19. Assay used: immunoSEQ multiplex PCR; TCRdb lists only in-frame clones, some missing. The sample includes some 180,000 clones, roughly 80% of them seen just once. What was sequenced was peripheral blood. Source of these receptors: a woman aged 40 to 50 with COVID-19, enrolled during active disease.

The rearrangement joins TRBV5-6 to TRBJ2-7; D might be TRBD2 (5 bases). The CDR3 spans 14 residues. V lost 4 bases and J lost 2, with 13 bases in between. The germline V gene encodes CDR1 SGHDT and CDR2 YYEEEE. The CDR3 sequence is CASSERLIPYEQYF. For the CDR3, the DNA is TGTGCCAGCAGCGAGAGACTAATACCCTACGAGCAGTACTTC. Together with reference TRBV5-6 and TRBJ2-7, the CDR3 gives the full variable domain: DAGVTQSPTHLIKTRGQQVTLRCSPKSGHDTVSWYQQALGQGPQFIFQYYEEEERQRGNFPDRFSGHQFPNYSSELNVNALLLGDSALYLCASSERLIPYEQYFGPGTRLTVT.

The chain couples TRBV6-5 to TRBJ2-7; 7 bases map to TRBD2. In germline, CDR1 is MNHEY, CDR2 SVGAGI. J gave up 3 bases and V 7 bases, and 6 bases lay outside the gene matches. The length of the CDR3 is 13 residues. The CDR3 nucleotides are TGTGCCAGCATTGTCGCTAGCGGCTACGAGCAGTACTTC. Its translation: CASIVASGYEQYF.

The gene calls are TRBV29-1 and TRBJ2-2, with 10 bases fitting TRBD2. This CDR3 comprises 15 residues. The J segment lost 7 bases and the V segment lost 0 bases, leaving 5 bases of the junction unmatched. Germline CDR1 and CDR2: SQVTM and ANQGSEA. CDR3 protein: CSVEEAGGPGGELFF. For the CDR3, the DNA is TGCAGCGTTGAAGAAGCGGGAGGGCCCGGCGGGGAGCTGTTTTTT.

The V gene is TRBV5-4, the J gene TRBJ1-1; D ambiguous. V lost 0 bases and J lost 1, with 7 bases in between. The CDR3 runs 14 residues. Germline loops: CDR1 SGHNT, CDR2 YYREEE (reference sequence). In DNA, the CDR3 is TGTGCCAGCAGCTTGGTCGAGAGGAACACTGAAGCTTTCTTT. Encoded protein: CASSLVERNTEAFF.

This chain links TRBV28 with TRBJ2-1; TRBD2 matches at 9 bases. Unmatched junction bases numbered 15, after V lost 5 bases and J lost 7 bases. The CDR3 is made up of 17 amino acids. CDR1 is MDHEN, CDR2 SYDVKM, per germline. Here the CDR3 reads CASSTEEIAGGMNEQFF. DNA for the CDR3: TGTGCCAGCAGTACCGAGGAGATCGCGGGAGGGATGAATGAGCAGTTCTTC.

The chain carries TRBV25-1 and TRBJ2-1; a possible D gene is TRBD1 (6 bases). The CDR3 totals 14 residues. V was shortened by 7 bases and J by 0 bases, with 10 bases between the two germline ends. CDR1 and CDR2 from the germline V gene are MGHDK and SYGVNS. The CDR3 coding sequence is TGTGCCAGCATAGGACAGATCTCCTACAATGAGCAGTTCTTC. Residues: CASIGQISYNEQFF.

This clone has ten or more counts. The CDR3 DNA is TGTGCCAGCAGTGGGGAGCGGGGGCTCGGGGGCACAGATACGCAGTATTTT. This encodes CASSGERGLGGTDTQYF. The rearrangement joins TRBV2 to TRBJ2-3, with 8 nucleotides matching TRBD2. The CDR3 length is 17 residues. Germline loops: CDR1 SNHLY, CDR2 FYNNEI. With V trimmed by 4 bases and J by 1 base, 10 bases remained unmatched.

This CDR3 is CATTTGEETQYF. CDR3 nucleotide sequence: TGTGCCACCACGACAGGGGAAGAGACCCAGTACTTC. The J gene is TRBJ2-5, the V gene TRBV6-5, with 8 bases aligning to TRBD1. Unmatched junction bases numbered 4, after V lost 10 bases and J lost 3 bases. The CDR3 contains 12 residues. Germline values: CDR1 MNHEY, CDR2 SVGAGI.

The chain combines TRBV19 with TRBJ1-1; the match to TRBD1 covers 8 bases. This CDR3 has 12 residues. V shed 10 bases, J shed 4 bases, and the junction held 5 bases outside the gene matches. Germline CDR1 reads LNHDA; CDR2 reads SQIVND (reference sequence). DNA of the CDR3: TGTGCCACCCAGACAGGGGTCACTGAAGCTTTCTTT. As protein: CATQTGVTEAFF.

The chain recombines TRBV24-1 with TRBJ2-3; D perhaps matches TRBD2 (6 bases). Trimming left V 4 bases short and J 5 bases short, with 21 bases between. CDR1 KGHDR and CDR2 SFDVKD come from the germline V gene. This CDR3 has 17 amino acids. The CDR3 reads CATSETPSERAQDTQYF. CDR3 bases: TGTGCCACCAGTGAGACCCCTAGCGAGAGGGCCCAAGATACGCAGTATTTT.

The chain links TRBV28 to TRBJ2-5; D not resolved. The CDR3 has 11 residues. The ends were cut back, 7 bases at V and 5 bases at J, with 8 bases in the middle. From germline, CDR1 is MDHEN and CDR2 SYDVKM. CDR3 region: CASKYLETQYF. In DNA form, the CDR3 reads TGTGCCAGCAAATATCTGGAGACCCAGTACTTC.

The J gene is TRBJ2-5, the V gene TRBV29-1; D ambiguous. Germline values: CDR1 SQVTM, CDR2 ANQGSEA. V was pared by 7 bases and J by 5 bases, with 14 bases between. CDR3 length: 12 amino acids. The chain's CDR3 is CSGVPFGETQYF. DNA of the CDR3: TGCAGCGGGGTTCCATTCGGGGAGACCCAGTACTTC.

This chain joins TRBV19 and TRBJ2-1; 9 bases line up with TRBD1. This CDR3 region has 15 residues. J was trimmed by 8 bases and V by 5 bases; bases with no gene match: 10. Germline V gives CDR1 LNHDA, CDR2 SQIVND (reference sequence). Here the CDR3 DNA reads TGTGCCAGTAGTGTCGGGACAGGGTATAGCCATGAGCAGTTCTTC. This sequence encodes CASSVGTGYSHEQFF.

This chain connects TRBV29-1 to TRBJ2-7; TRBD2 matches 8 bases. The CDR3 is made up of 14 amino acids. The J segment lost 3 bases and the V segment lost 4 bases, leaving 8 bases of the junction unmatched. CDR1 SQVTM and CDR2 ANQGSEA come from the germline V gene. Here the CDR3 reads CSVVGAGEYYEQYF. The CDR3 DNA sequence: TGCAGCGTTGTAGGAGCGGGAGAGTACTACGAGCAGTACTTC.

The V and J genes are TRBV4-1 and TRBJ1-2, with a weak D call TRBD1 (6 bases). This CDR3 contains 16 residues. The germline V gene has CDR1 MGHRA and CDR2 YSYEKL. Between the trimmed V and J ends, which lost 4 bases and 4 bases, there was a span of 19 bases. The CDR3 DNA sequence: TGCGCCAGCAGCCTCGGAACGGGGGGGCTGAGCTATGGCTACACCTTC. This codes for CASSLGTGGLSYGYTF.

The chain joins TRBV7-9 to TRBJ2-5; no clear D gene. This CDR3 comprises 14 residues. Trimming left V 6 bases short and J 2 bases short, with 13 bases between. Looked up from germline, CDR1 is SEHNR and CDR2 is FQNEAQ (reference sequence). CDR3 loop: CASSLTLEQETQYF. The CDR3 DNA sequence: TGTGCCAGCAGTTTAACCCTAGAGCAAGAGACCCAGTACTTC.

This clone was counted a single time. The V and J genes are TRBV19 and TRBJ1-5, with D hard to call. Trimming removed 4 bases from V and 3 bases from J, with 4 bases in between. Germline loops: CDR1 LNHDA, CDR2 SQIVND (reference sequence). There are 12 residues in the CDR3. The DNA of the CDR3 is TGTGCCAGTAGTACATTCAATCAGCCCCAGCATTTT. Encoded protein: CASSTFNQPQHF.

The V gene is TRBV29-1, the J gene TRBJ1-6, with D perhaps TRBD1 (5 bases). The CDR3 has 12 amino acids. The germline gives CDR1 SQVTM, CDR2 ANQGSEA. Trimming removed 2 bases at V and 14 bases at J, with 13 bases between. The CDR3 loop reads CSVETGPGSLHF. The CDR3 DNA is TGCAGCGTTGAAACAGGCCCAGGGTCCCTCCACTTT.

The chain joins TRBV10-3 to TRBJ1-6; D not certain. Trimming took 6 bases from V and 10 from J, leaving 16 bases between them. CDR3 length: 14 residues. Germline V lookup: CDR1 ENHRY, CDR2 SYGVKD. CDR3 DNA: TGTGCCATCAGCGTGGAGGTAGGACGGTCACCCCTCCACTTT. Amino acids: CAISVEVGRSPLHF.

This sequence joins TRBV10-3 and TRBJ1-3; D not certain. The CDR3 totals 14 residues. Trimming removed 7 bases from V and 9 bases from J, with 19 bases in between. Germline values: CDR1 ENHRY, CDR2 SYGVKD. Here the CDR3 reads CAITQEGRSSTIYF. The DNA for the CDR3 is TGTGCCATCACTCAGGAGGGAAGAAGTAGCACCATATATTTT.